Listed here are 32 T cell receptor beta chains from one sample, sequenced in a study of cytomegalovirus exposure and HLA in healthy donors. The PCR had 60 Vbeta and 13 Jbeta primers. Using immunoSEQ multiplex PCR, the repertoire was profiled, and TCRdb retains in-frame clones only, with some absent. The sample shows 85,000 to 100,000 clones, approximately 63% of them seen only once. Specimen: PBMCs. The receptors come from a woman in her twenties or thirties in good health and CMV-seronegative.

The chain is built from TRBV7-6 and TRBJ1-2; 7 nucleotides match TRBD1. V shed 5 bases, J shed 3 bases, and the junction held 12 bases outside the gene matches. Per germline, CDR1 SGHVS and CDR2 FNYEAQ. The CDR3 length is 16 residues. CDR3 sequence: CASSPEMEGAYYGYTF. The CDR3 nucleotides are TGTGCCAGCAGCCCAGAGATGGAGGGGGCCTACTATGGCTACACCTTC.

Concerning this clone: This same CDR3 is encoded by further DNA sequences in the sample. This rearrangement joins TRBV6-1 to TRBJ2-7, with 8 bases identical to TRBD1. After removal of 4 bases from V and 3 bases from J, the junction contained 17 bases not matched to a gene. CDR1 MNHNS and CDR2 SASEGT come from the germline V gene. There are 18 residues in the CDR3. Here the CDR3 reads CASSALTGVWRVGYEQYF. CDR3 bases: TGTGCCAGCAGTGCATTGACAGGGGTTTGGCGGGTAGGCTACGAGCAGTACTTC.

This sequence joins TRBV30 and TRBJ1-2; TRBD1 matches at 8 bases. CDR1 is GTSNPN and CDR2 is SVGIG in the germline V gene (reference sequence). The V gene end was trimmed by 2 bases and the J gene end by 2 bases; junction bases not matched to a gene: 7. CDR3 length: 15 residues. The CDR3 reads CAWSWRQGRNYGYTF. The CDR3 bases are TGTGCCTGGAGTTGGAGACAGGGGCGGAACTATGGCTACACCTTC.

The chain links TRBV7-2 to TRBJ2-1, with TRBD2 matching 8 bases. J gave up 4 bases and V 7 bases, and 9 bases lay outside the gene matches. The CDR3 length is 15 residues. Germline-derived CDR1 and CDR2 are SGHTA and FQGNSA. Here the CDR3 reads CASKKLAERYNEQFF. CDR3 nucleotides: TGTGCCAGCAAGAAACTAGCGGAGAGGTACAATGAGCAGTTCTTC.

The chain recombines TRBV6-1 with TRBJ1-2, with TRBD1 as a possible D gene (5 bases). This CDR3 has 13 amino acids. Germline V gives CDR1 MNHNS, CDR2 SASEGT. The germline V and J ends were trimmed by 9 bases and 8 bases, with 19 bases remaining between them. The CDR3: CASSDTGGEGYTF. CDR3 coding DNA: TGTGCCAGTTCGGACACCGGAGGGGAAGGCTACACCTTC.

The chain combines TRBV7-3 with TRBJ2-7; D is unresolved. The CDR3 is 13 residues long. CDR1 is SGHTA and CDR2 is FQGTGA in the germline V gene. V was trimmed by 5 bases and J by 1 base, leaving 9 bases between them. CDR3 sequence (DNA): TGTGCCAGCAGCCACGGAGCATCCTACGAGCAGTACTTC. Its translation is CASSHGASYEQYF.

This clone was detected only a few times. The V gene is TRBV6-6, the J gene TRBJ2-1, with TRBD2 identical over 8 bases. V gave up 7 bases and J gave up 10 bases; unmatched junction bases: 15. CDR1 is MNHNY, CDR2 SVGAGI, per germline (reference sequence). CDR3 length: 15 residues. The chain's CDR3 is CASITGAGATGEQFF. The CDR3 DNA reads TGTGCCAGCATCACCGGAGCGGGAGCCACGGGGGAGCAGTTCTTC.

This clone has a handful of counts. V is TRBV7-2 and J is TRBJ2-5, with D maybe TRBD1 (5 bases). Germline CDR1 SGHTA, CDR2 FQGNSA. Deletions cut 3 bases from V and 0 bases from J, with 8 bases between. CDR3 length equals 14 residues. As DNA, the CDR3 is TGTGCCAGCAGCTTTCAGGGATACCAAGAGACCCAGTACTTC. Translating gives CASSFQGYQETQYF.

The chain combines TRBV19 with TRBJ2-6, with 8 bases matching TRBD1. CDR3 size: 17 residues. Germline V CDR1 and CDR2: LNHDA, SQIVND (reference sequence). J lost 4 bases, V lost 4 bases, and 9 bases had no gene match. In DNA, the CDR3 is TGTGCCAGTAGTAGACAGGGGACCTTTTCCGGGGCCAACGTCCTGACTTTC. Its protein product is CASSRQGTFSGANVLTF.

This rearrangement joins TRBV9 to TRBJ2-7, with D possibly TRBD1 on 6 matching bases. This CDR3 is built from 14 residues. Germline V CDR1 and CDR2: SGDLS, YYNGEE. V was trimmed by 0 bases and J by 4 bases, leaving 11 bases between them. The chain's CDR3 is CASSVGTVEYEQYF. In DNA form, the CDR3 reads TGTGCCAGCAGCGTAGGGACAGTTGAATACGAGCAGTACTTC.

The V and J genes are TRBV19 and TRBJ2-2; a possible D gene is TRBD2 (5 bases). Germline assignment: CDR1 LNHDA and CDR2 SQIVND (reference sequence). This CDR3 comprises 15 residues. Between the trimmed V and J ends, which lost 7 bases and 5 bases, there was a span of 17 bases. CDR3 coding DNA: TGTGCCAGTAATCCCACCACGGGGTGGACCGGGGAGCTGTTTTTT. This encodes CASNPTTGWTGELFF. The whole variable domain, remainder taken from reference TRBV19 and TRBJ2-2, is DGGITQSPKYLFRKEGQNVTLSCEQNLNHDAMYWYRQDPGQGLRLIYYSQIVNDFQKGDIAEGYSVSREKKESFPLTVTSAQKNPTAFYLCASNPTTGWTGELFFGEGSRLTVL.

There are a few counts of this clone. The DNA for the CDR3 is TGCGCCAGCAGCTTGGCGACTAGCGGGGCTAGCACAGATACGCAGTATTTT. Encoded protein: CASSLATSGASTDTQYF. The chain is built from TRBV5-1 and TRBJ2-3; 11 positions agree with TRBD2. The ends lost 0 bases at V and 0 bases at J; junction bases unmatched: 3. CDR1 is SGHRS and CDR2 is YFSETQ in the germline V gene. This CDR3 region has 17 residues.

The chain combines TRBV19 with TRBJ2-2; tentatively, D is TRBD2 (5 bases). This CDR3 is 14 amino acids long. Trimming took 8 bases from V and 0 from J, leaving 10 bases between them. Germline CDR1 and CDR2: LNHDA and SQIVND (reference sequence). The CDR3 spells CASRLLANTGELFF. CDR3 DNA: TGTGCCAGTCGACTACTAGCGAACACCGGGGAGCTGTTTTTT.

This clone was observed a single time. The chain has TRBV19 and TRBJ2-7, with 9 bases fitting TRBD1. Trimming removed 3 bases from V and 3 bases from J; junction bases left unmatched: 6. The CDR3 length is 15 residues. The germline V gene encodes CDR1 LNHDA and CDR2 SQIVND (reference sequence). The CDR3 protein is CASSIGGTGIYEQYF. CDR3 sequence (DNA): TGTGCCAGTAGTATCGGCGGGACAGGGATCTACGAGCAGTACTTC.

The V gene is TRBV6-4, the J gene TRBJ2-2; no firm D call. Trimming took off 3 bases at V and 6 bases at J, with 11 bases between the two ends. The CDR3 length is 14 residues. Per the germline V gene, CDR1 is MRHNA and CDR2 is SNTAGT. The CDR3 DNA reads as TGTGCCAGCAGTGAGGGTAGCTGGTCCGGGGAGCTGTTTTTT. Translating gives CASSEGSWSGELFF.

The J gene is TRBJ2-5, the V gene TRBV7-2; D unresolved. Germline loops: CDR1 SGHTA, CDR2 FQGNSA. V lost 2 bases and J lost 4, with 17 bases in between. This CDR3 has 16 amino acids. CDR3 nucleotides: TGTGCCAGCAGCTTACGATTGGTCGGGTCACCAGAGACCCAGTACTTC. Encoded protein: CASSLRLVGSPETQYF.

The genes are TRBV4-2 and TRBJ2-3, with unresolved D. The length of the CDR3 is 14 residues. Germline V gene sequence: CDR1 LGHNA, CDR2 YNFKEQ. V lost 0 bases and J lost 4, with 8 bases in between. The CDR3 reads CASSQDIRSDTQYF. CDR3 coding DNA: TGTGCCAGCAGCCAAGATATCCGGTCAGATACGCAGTATTTT.

This clone was seen more than once but under ten times. The CDR3 here is CASSEGGAGYEQYF. The CDR3 DNA sequence: TGTGCCAGCAGTGAAGGCGGGGCTGGGTACGAGCAGTACTTC. The rearrangement joins TRBV6-1 to TRBJ2-7; D is perhaps TRBD2 (6 bases). This CDR3 spans 14 amino acids. Trimming removed 1 base at V and 4 bases at J, with 11 bases between. Germline V gene lookup returns CDR1 MNHNS and CDR2 SASEGT.

V usage is TRBV4-3 and J usage is TRBJ2-1; TRBD1 aligns across 8 bases. The trim removed 2 bases at V and 6 bases at J, leaving 3 bases unmatched. The CDR3 has 14 amino acids. The V gene's germline CDR1 is LGHNA and CDR2 YSLEER. The CDR3 region has the DNA TGCGCCAGCAGCCAACTAACAGGGGGCAATGAGCAGTTCTTC. Its translation: CASSQLTGGNEQFF.

With respect to this clone: In the same sample, other DNA sequences code for this CDR3. The rearrangement uses TRBV5-8 and TRBJ2-1, with 8 bases that match TRBD2. Germline trimming cut 6 bases from V and 4 bases from J; bases unmatched to any gene: 6. The CDR3 runs to 14 residues. From germline, CDR1 is SGHTS and CDR2 YDEGEE. The CDR3 region has the DNA TGTGCCAGCATCCCAGGACTAGCTTACAATGAGCAGTTCTTC. This gives the protein CASIPGLAYNEQFF.

The chain carries TRBV9 and TRBJ2-1; weak D call: TRBD2 (5 bases). V dropped 3 bases and J dropped 10 bases, with 8 bases sitting between them. This CDR3 contains 11 residues. CDR1 and CDR2 (germline): SGDLS, YYNGEE. CDR3 sequence: CASSAEGEQFF. DNA of the CDR3: TGTGCCAGCAGCGCCGAGGGCGAGCAGTTCTTC.

The rearrangement links TRBV10-3 to TRBJ1-4; D uncertain. The CDR3 has 13 amino acids. V lost 3 bases and J 4 bases, leaving 6 bases between the germline ends. Per germline, CDR1 ENHRY and CDR2 SYGVKD. The CDR3 region is CAISDSFNEKLFF. The DNA for the CDR3 is TGTGCCATCAGTGATTCATTTAATGAAAAACTGTTTTTT.

The chain has TRBV2 and TRBJ1-1; D remains unclear. The CDR3 covers 11 residues. Trimming pared 10 bases from V and 5 bases from J, leaving 11 bases between. Per germline, CDR1 SNHLY and CDR2 FYNNEI. Here the CDR3 DNA reads TGTGCCAACCAGCGGGGTACTGAAGCTTTCTTT. Protein product: CANQRGTEAFF.

The V call is TRBV4-3, the J call TRBJ2-2, with a weak D call TRBD2 (5 bases). Germline V gene lookup returns CDR1 LGHNA and CDR2 YSLEER. Trimming removed 0 bases from V and 4 bases from J, with 9 bases in between. The CDR3 is made up of 15 amino acids. CDR3 protein: CASSQEDGVTGELFF. CDR3 nucleotides: TGCGCCAGCAGCCAAGAGGACGGGGTCACCGGGGAGCTGTTTTTT.

The chain links TRBV14 to TRBJ2-1, with D tentatively TRBD2 (6 bases). The CDR3 contains 15 residues. V lost 2 bases and J 7 bases, leaving 15 bases between the germline ends. From germline, CDR1 is SGHDN and CDR2 FVKESK. CDR3 DNA sequence: TGTGCCAGCAGCCAAAAACGCGGGACGCATAATGAGCAGTTCTTC. It encodes CASSQKRGTHNEQFF.

The rearrangement uses TRBV5-6 and TRBJ1-4; 7 bases line up with TRBD1. CDR1 and CDR2 from the germline V gene are SGHDT and YYEEEE. This CDR3 has 17 residues. Trimming at V came to 4 bases and at J to 3 bases, leaving 12 bases not matched to a gene. In DNA form, the CDR3 reads TGTGCCAGCAGCCCCCGGGGCAGGGGGTTAGCTAATGAAAAACTGTTTTTT. This codes for CASSPRGRGLANEKLFF.

This chain uses TRBV10-1 with TRBJ2-3, with 9 nucleotides matching TRBD2. Germline loops: CDR1 WNHNN, CDR2 SYGVQD (reference sequence). This CDR3 has 21 amino acids. The J segment lost 0 bases and the V segment lost 5 bases, leaving 21 bases of the junction unmatched. The CDR3 loop is CASSLTSLPSGVVTSTDTQYF. The CDR3 DNA follows: TGCGCCAGCAGTCTGACGAGTCTCCCTAGCGGGGTCGTTACTAGCACAGATACGCAGTATTTT.

The chain recombines TRBV25-1 with TRBJ1-1, with a tentative D call TRBD1 (5 bases). Per the germline V gene, CDR1 is MGHDK and CDR2 is SYGVNS. With 7 bases removed from V and 2 bases from J, the gap between germline ends came to 11 bases. The CDR3 is 13 residues long. In nucleotides, the CDR3 is TGTGCCAGCATAGGGGAGGGCAACACTGAAGCTTTCTTT. This codes for CASIGEGNTEAFF.

The rearrangement uses TRBV28 and TRBJ1-5; weak D call: TRBD1 (5 bases). The germline V and J ends were trimmed by 7 bases and 4 bases, with 14 bases remaining between them. The CDR3 has 14 amino acids. Germline V gene lookup returns CDR1 MDHEN and CDR2 SYDVKM. The CDR3: CASNSGMRNQPQHF. The CDR3 DNA sequence: TGTGCCAGCAATTCAGGGATGAGGAATCAGCCCCAGCATTTT.

This chain links TRBV11-2 with TRBJ2-5; TRBD1 might be the D (6 bases). V was pared by 4 bases and J by 5 bases, with 20 bases between. The CDR3 is 16 residues long. CDR1 is SGHAT and CDR2 is FQNNGV in the germline V gene. CDR3: CASSSQGGGLGETQYF. CDR3 DNA sequence: TGTGCCAGCAGCTCCCAGGGTGGGGGCTTGGGGGAGACCCAGTACTTC.

As concerns this clone: The same CDR3 also results from other DNA sequences found in this sample. The chain carries TRBV18 and TRBJ1-1; 9 bases line up with TRBD1. CDR3 length: 15 residues. Germline assignment: CDR1 KGHSH and CDR2 LQKENI. V lost 0 bases to trimming and J lost 5 bases; unmatched junction nucleotides: 4. The CDR3 sequence: CASSPPGQGGTEAFF. The CDR3 DNA is TGTGCCAGCTCACCACCGGGACAGGGAGGGACTGAAGCTTTCTTT.

The CDR3 nucleotides read TGTGCTAGTGGTTTTGTGGGGGCTGATCAGCCCCAGCATTTT. This codes for CASGFVGADQPQHF. J is TRBJ1-5 and V is TRBV12-5; tentatively, D is TRBD1 (6 bases). V was pared by 3 bases and J by 5 bases, with 11 bases between. The CDR3 is 14 residues long. Germline values: CDR1 LGHNT, CDR2 FRNRAP. The complete variable domain, with remaining parts taken from reference TRBV12-5 and TRBJ1-5, reads DARVTQTPRHKVTEMGQEVTMRCQPILGHNTVFWYRQTMMQGLELLAYFRNRAPLDDSGMPKDRFSAEMPDATLATLKIQPSEPRDSAVYFCASGFVGADQPQHFGDGTRLSIL.